This passage covers 17 T cell receptor beta chains from one sample sequenced in a study of shared clonotypes between healthy human individuals. Profiled with immunoSEQ multiplex PCR; TCRdb holds only in-frame clones, not every one. The sample carries some 1.5 million clones, roughly 95% recorded once. The sample consisted of naive CD4+ T cells sorted from blood. Documented subset: CD45RA+ positively selected. The source of these receptors is a man aged 30 to 39 in good health.

The chain has TRBV14 and TRBJ2-3; the D is unclear. The V end lost 0 bases, the J end lost 0 bases, and 13 bases lay between the germline ends. Germline CDR1 and CDR2: SGHDN and FVKESK. The CDR3 is made up of 17 amino acids. The CDR3 DNA sequence: TGTGCCAGCAGCCAAGATTGGCCGGCAGTTAGCACAGATACGCAGTATTTT. This translates into CASSQDWPAVSTDTQYF.

This clone was recorded only once. The V gene is TRBV6-1, the J gene TRBJ1-5, with a weak D call TRBD1 (6 bases). Trimming took 2 bases from V and 2 from J, leaving 10 bases between them. The CDR3 totals 15 residues. Germline V gives CDR1 MNHNS, CDR2 SASEGT. CDR3 sequence (DNA): TGTGCCAGCAGTGAATTCGGGACACGCAATCAGCCCCAGCATTTT. It is translated as CASSEFGTRNQPQHF.

This clone was detected once. The rearrangement links TRBV6-1 to TRBJ2-7; 8 nucleotides line up with TRBD2. The junction had 2 bases not matched to a gene; V was cut back by 6 bases and J by 1 base. The CDR3 consists of 13 residues. Germline lookup yields CDR1 MNHNS and CDR2 SASEGT. The CDR3 DNA reads as TGTGCCAGCAGCCAGCGGGAGTCCTACGAGCAGTACTTC. This gives the protein CASSQRESYEQYF.

This chain links TRBV5-1 with TRBJ2-5, with D maybe TRBD1 (6 bases). Germline V gene sequence: CDR1 SGHRS, CDR2 YFSETQ. This CDR3 contains 14 residues. V dropped 2 bases and J dropped 0 bases, with 8 bases sitting between them. CDR3 coding DNA: TGCGCCAGCAGCTTCAACAGGGACCAAGAGACCCAGTACTTC. It is translated as CASSFNRDQETQYF.

The V gene is TRBV28, the J gene TRBJ2-1; D gene unclear. This CDR3 comprises 14 residues. From germline, CDR1 is MDHEN and CDR2 SYDVKM. Deletions cut 4 bases from V and 5 bases from J, with 12 bases between. The CDR3 here is CASSYPRPNNEQFF. The CDR3 DNA is TGTGCCAGCAGTTATCCTAGACCAAACAATGAGCAGTTCTTC.

The chain couples TRBV15 to TRBJ1-5; D is perhaps TRBD1 (6 bases). The CDR3 extends over 15 amino acids. Trimming stripped 1 base from V and 6 bases from J, with 13 bases between. Germline V CDR1 and CDR2: LNHNV, YYDKDF (reference sequence). CDR3 in amino acids: CATSRATGLSQPQHF. DNA of the CDR3: TGTGCCACCAGCAGAGCAACAGGGTTGAGTCAGCCCCAGCATTTT. Supplemented by reference TRBV15 and TRBJ1-5, the full variable domain reads DAMVIQNPRYQVTQFGKPVTLSCSQTLNHNVMYWYQQKSSQAPKLLFHYYDKDFNNEADTPDNFQSRRPNTSFCFLDIRSPGLGDTAMYLCATSRATGLSQPQHFGDGTRLSIL.

This chain connects TRBV2 to TRBJ2-1; D remains unclear. Germline loops: CDR1 SNHLY, CDR2 FYNNEI. This CDR3 comprises 13 residues. The V and J ends lost 6 bases and 9 bases respectively, with 15 bases between them. The CDR3 bases are TGTGCCAGCAGGCTGGAGTTAAGTAGTGAGCAGTTCTTC. It is translated as CASRLELSSEQFF.

The chain employs TRBV27 and TRBJ1-1; 7 nucleotides align to TRBD1. Germline-derived CDR1 and CDR2 are MNHEY and SMNVEV (reference sequence). The CDR3 totals 17 residues. Trimming took 5 bases from V and 0 from J; bases not matched to a gene: 12. The DNA for the CDR3 is TGTGCCAGCAGTCCCTTACAGGGGATGGGGATGAACACTGAAGCTTTCTTT. Protein: CASSPLQGMGMNTEAFF.

Comment on this clone: Other DNA sequences in this specimen translate into the identical CDR3. The chain has TRBV5-1 and TRBJ2-2, with a tentative D call TRBD2 (5 bases). This CDR3 is 14 amino acids long. The germline V gene has CDR1 SGHRS and CDR2 YFSETQ. V was clipped by 0 bases and J by 6 bases, with 9 bases between them. The CDR3 here is CASSLAGSAGELFF. The DNA for the CDR3 is TGCGCCAGCAGCTTGGCGGGATCCGCCGGGGAGCTGTTTTTT.

The V and J genes are TRBV28 and TRBJ2-1, with 9 nucleotides matching TRBD2. V lost 5 bases, J lost 4 bases, and 12 bases stayed unmatched. This CDR3 is built from 17 residues. CDR1 MDHEN and CDR2 SYDVKM come from the germline V gene. CDR3 coding DNA: TGTGCCAGCAGTCTTATTAGCGGGAGTGATCTGTACAATGAGCAGTTCTTC. Translated: CASSLISGSDLYNEQFF. Full variable domain (remainder filled in from reference TRBV28 and TRBJ2-1): DVKVTQSSRYLVKRTGEKVFLECVQDMDHENMFWYRQDPGLGLRLIYFSYDVKMKEKGDIPEGYSVSREKKERFSLILESASTNQTSMYLCASSLISGSDLYNEQFFGPGTRLTVL.

V gene TRBV19 combines with J gene TRBJ1-1; TRBD1 agrees at 8 bases. Germline V gives CDR1 LNHDA, CDR2 SQIVND (reference sequence). The CDR3 has 19 amino acids. V lost 1 base to trimming and J lost 4 bases; unmatched junction nucleotides: 17. The CDR3 DNA is TGTGCCAGTAGTATAGGAGTAGTTGGCAGGGGGCGATTTGGCACTGAAGCTTTCTTT. It is translated as CASSIGVVGRGRFGTEAFF.

CDR3 loop: CASSMGVGDNEQFF. DNA for the CDR3: TGTGCCAGCTCTATGGGCGTGGGAGACAATGAGCAGTTCTTC. J is TRBJ2-1 and V is TRBV18, with D tentatively TRBD2 (5 bases). This CDR3 has 14 amino acids. V lost 6 bases, J lost 5 bases, and 14 bases lay in between. The V gene's germline CDR1 is KGHSH and CDR2 LQKENI.

This rearrangement joins TRBV30 to TRBJ2-1; 10 bases align to TRBD2. With V trimmed by 1 base and J by 14 bases, 5 bases remained unmatched. Germline V gene data show CDR1 as GTSNPN and CDR2 as SVGIG (reference sequence). CDR3 length: 12 amino acids. The CDR3, as DNA: TGTGCCTGGAGTGCTACCGGGACTAGCGAGTTCTTC. Amino acid sequence: CAWSATGTSEFF.

The chain recombines TRBV5-1 with TRBJ2-3; a possible D gene is TRBD2 (6 bases). The V gene lost 2 bases and the J gene lost 3 bases, with 13 bases spanning the gap. This CDR3 has 15 amino acids. Germline V gene sequence: CDR1 SGHRS, CDR2 YFSETQ. The DNA for the CDR3 is TGCGCCAGCAGCTTTGCGGGGTTCGGGACAGATACGCAGTATTTT. Protein: CASSFAGFGTDTQYF.

This rearrangement joins TRBV5-8 to TRBJ1-5; possible D gene TRBD1, 6 bases. CDR1 is SGHTS and CDR2 is YDEGEE in the germline V gene. The CDR3 contains 16 residues. V was cut by 0 bases and J by 0 bases, with 10 bases left in between. As DNA, the CDR3 is TGTGCCAGCAGCTTGGCGGCAGGGGATAGCAATCAGCCCCAGCATTTT. Its protein is CASSLAAGDSNQPQHF.

This rearrangement joins TRBV6-6 to TRBJ2-7; TRBD1 aligns across 10 bases. CDR1 is MNHNY, CDR2 SVGAGI, per germline (reference sequence). CDR3 length: 13 amino acids. With 6 bases clipped from V and 5 bases from J, the junction kept 4 bases outside the gene matches. The CDR3: CASRGQGVDEQYF. The CDR3 nucleotides are TGTGCCAGCAGAGGACAGGGGGTAGACGAGCAGTACTTC.

The genes are TRBV6-1 and TRBJ2-7, with unresolved D. Trimming stripped 2 bases from V and 7 bases from J, with 12 bases between. The germline CDR1 and CDR2 sequences are MNHNS and SASEGT. This CDR3 comprises 13 residues. The chain's CDR3 is CASSENIKWEQYF. As DNA, the CDR3 is TGTGCCAGCAGTGAAAACATAAAGTGGGAGCAGTACTTC.